This passage covers 8 T cell receptor beta chains from one sample sequenced in a study of T-cell memory formation after mild COVID-19. TCRdb analysed the 5' RACE reads with MiXCR anew, one entry per CDR3 protein. The data hold 310,000 or so distinct CDR3 sequences, with roughly 15% observed a single time. Sequencing was carried out using PBMCs or a T cell subset sorted from them (not recorded which). Receptors originate from a man younger than 30 who had mild COVID-19 (a few samples of this study predate the infection). Cell type and time point are not known.

This clonotype was seen a few times. The chain is built from TRBV7-3 and TRBJ2-1, with unresolved D. CDR1 is SGHTA and CDR2 is FQGTGA in the germline V gene. V lost 5 bases and J 5 bases, leaving 7 bases between the germline ends. This CDR3 has 12 amino acids. The CDR3 is CASSDPNNEQFF. The CDR3 coding sequence is TGTGCCAGCAGCGATCCAAACAATGAGCAGTTCTTC.

The chain joins TRBV7-2 to TRBJ1-1, with a weak D call TRBD1 (5 bases). This CDR3 comprises 12 residues. The germline V gene encodes CDR1 SGHTA and CDR2 FQGNSA. V was trimmed by 5 bases and J by 7 bases, leaving 11 bases between them. The CDR3 DNA reads as TGTGCCAGCAGCAATAGGAGGGGTGAAGCTTTCTTT. Protein sequence: CASSNRRGEAFF.

This clonotype was seen repeatedly, ten times or more. This rearrangement joins TRBV4-3 to TRBJ1-1, with D hard to call. Trimming removed 1 base from V and 5 bases from J, with 11 bases in between. CDR3 length equals 14 residues. Germline loops: CDR1 LGHNA, CDR2 YSLEER. The CDR3 DNA follows: TGCGCCAGCAGCCAAGGGCACCTCCGAACTGAAGCTTTCTTT. Amino acid sequence: CASSQGHLRTEAFF.

The V call is TRBV12-3 or TRBV12-4, the J call TRBJ1-1; 8 positions match TRBD1. The CDR3 loop spans 14 amino acids. The J segment lost 10 bases and the V segment lost 0 bases, leaving 7 bases of the junction unmatched. The CDR3: CASSLAQGAGGAFF. CDR3 DNA: TGTGCCAGCAGTTTAGCGCAGGGGGCGGGAGGAGCTTTCTTT.

The chain links TRBV7-2 to TRBJ2-3, with 8 nucleotides matching TRBD1. J gave up 4 bases and V 1 base, and 4 bases lay outside the gene matches. The CDR3 loop spans 15 amino acids. Per the germline V gene, CDR1 is SGHTA and CDR2 is FQGNSA. The CDR3 region is CASSLEAGGSDTQYF. For the CDR3, the DNA is TGTGCCAGCAGCTTAGAGGCAGGGGGCTCAGATACGCAGTATTTT.

Only a few counts were recorded for this clonotype. This chain uses TRBV5-1 with TRBJ1-2; 7 positions agree with TRBD1. This CDR3 has 14 residues. Germline V gene data show CDR1 as SGHRS and CDR2 as YFSETQ. After removal of 0 bases from V and 4 bases from J, the junction contained 3 bases not matched to a gene. For the CDR3, the DNA is TGCGCCAGCAGCTTGGCGGGGACAGCCTATGGCTACACCTTC. It translates to CASSLAGTAYGYTF.

This clonotype was counted only a few times. The CDR3 DNA reads as TGTGCCAGCAGTTCCCGGGGCGGGGCGCGCACCGGGGAGCTGTTTTTT. It codes for CASSSRGGARTGELFF. The chain joins TRBV27 to TRBJ2-2; tentatively, D is TRBD2 (6 bases). CDR3 size: 16 residues. V was pared by 4 bases and J by 4 bases, with 16 bases between. The germline V gene encodes CDR1 MNHEY and CDR2 SMNVEV (reference sequence).

CDR3 in amino acids: CASSQPTGRRGNTIYF. In nucleotides, the CDR3 is TGCGCCAGCAGCCAGCCGACAGGCAGGAGGGGAAACACCATATATTTT. The chain is built from TRBV4-1 and TRBJ1-3; a possible D gene is TRBD1 (6 bases). V shed 3 bases and J shed 4 bases, with 16 bases lying between them. This CDR3 has 16 residues. The germline CDR1 and CDR2 sequences are MGHRA and YSYEKL.